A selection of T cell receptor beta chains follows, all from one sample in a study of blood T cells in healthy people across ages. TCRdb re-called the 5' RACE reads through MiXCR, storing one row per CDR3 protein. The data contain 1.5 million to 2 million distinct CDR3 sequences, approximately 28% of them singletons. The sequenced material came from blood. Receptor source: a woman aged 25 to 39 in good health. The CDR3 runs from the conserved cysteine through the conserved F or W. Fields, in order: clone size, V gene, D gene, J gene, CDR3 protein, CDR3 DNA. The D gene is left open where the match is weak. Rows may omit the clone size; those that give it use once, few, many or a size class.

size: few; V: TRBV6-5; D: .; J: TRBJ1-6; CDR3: CASSYRRTLWHF; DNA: TGTGCCAGCAGTTACCGACGGACACTATGGCACTTT
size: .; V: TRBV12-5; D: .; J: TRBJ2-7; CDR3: CASGLGREQYF; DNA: TGTGCTAGTGGTTTGGGTCGAGAGCAGTACTTC
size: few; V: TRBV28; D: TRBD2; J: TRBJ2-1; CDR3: CASSLETSGGVNEQFF; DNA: TGTGCCAGCAGTTTAGAGACTAGCGGGGGAGTAAATGAGCAGTTCTTC
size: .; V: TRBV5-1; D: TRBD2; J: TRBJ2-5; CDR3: CASSIPTSGAETQYF; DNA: TGCGCCAGCAGCATCCCGACTAGCGGGGCAGAGACCCAGTACTTC
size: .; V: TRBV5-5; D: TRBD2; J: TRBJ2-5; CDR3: CASSPALGGGRGETQYF; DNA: TGTGCCAGCAGCCCCGCCCTCGGCGGGGGGCGGGGAGAGACCCAGTACTTC
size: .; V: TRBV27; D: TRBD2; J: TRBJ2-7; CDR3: CASTPTSGSSYEQYF; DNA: TGTGCCAGCACCCCGACTAGCGGATCCTCCTACGAGCAGTACTTC
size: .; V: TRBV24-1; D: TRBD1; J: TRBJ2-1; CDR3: CATSGEDRASSYNEQFF; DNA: TGTGCCACCAGTGGCGAGGACAGGGCTAGCTCCTACAATGAGCAGTTCTTC
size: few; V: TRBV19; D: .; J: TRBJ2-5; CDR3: CASSKAYQETQYF; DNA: TGTGCCAGTAGTAAGGCATACCAAGAGACCCAGTACTTC
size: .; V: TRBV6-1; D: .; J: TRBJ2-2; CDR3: CASSEVAGPNTGELFF; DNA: TGTGCCAGCAGTGAAGTCGCAGGGCCGAACACCGGGGAGCTGTTTTTT
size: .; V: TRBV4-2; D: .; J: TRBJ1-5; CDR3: CASSQDRGGTQPQHF; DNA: TGTGCCAGCAGCCAAGATCGAGGAGGGACCCAGCCCCAGCATTTT
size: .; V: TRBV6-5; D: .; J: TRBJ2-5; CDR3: CASNYEGQVRMPQYF; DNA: TGTGCCAGCAATTACGAGGGGCAGGTCCGAATGCCCCAGTACTTC
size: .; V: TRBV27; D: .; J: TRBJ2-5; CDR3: CASSLRIRRGLQETQYF; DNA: TGTGCCAGCAGTCTCCGTATTCGCCGGGGGCTACAAGAGACCCAGTACTTC
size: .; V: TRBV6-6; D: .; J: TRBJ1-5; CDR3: CASSYVGSRRNQPQHF; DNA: TGTGCCAGCAGTTACGTGGGGAGTAGACGCAATCAGCCCCAGCATTTT
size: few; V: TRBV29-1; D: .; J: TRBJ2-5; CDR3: CSVDLAYQETQYF; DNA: TGCAGCGTTGACCTGGCGTACCAAGAGACCCAGTACTTC
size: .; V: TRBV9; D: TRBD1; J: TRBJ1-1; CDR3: CASSAPAGTGGANTEAFF; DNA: TGTGCCAGCAGCGCCCCAGCCGGGACAGGGGGGGCGAACACTGAAGCTTTCTTT
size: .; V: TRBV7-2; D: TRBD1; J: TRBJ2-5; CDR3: CASSLDRAGKTQYF; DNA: TGTGCCAGCAGCTTGGACAGGGCGGGAAAGACCCAGTACTTC
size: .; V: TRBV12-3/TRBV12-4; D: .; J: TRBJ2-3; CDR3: CASSSGTSMSDAQYF; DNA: TGTGCCAGCAGTTCAGGAACTAGCATGTCAGATGCGCAGTATTTT
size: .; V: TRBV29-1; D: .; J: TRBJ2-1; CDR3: CSVLGLTDEQFF; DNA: TGCAGCGTTCTAGGACTCACGGACGAGCAGTTCTTC
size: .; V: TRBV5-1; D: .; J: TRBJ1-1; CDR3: CASSSTDSGTGAFF; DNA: TGCGCCAGCAGCTCAACAGACAGCGGCACTGGAGCTTTCTTT
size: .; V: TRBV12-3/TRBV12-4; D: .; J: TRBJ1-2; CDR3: CASSLTLGGNYGYTF; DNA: TGTGCCAGCAGTTTGACCCTCGGGGGTAACTATGGCTACACCTTC
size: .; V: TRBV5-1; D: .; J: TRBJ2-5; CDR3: CASSWTAGRETQYF; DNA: TGCGCCAGCAGCTGGACAGCGGGCAGGGAGACCCAGTACTTC
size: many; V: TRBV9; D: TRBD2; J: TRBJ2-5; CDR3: CASSVEGTSGETQYF; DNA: TGTGCCAGCAGCGTGGAGGGGACTAGCGGAGAGACCCAGTACTTC